This TCR beta chain emerged from a study of OX40 agonist ivuxolimab in advanced cancers. The CDR3 runs 11 residues. Germline V gives CDR1 SGHRS, CDR2 YFSETQ. This clone was seen once. Produced via immunoSEQ multiplex PCR; TCRdb's table is partial and in-frame only. Here the sample spans more than 60,000 clones, around 82% being singletons. The clonotype originates from an adult with an advanced solid tumor such as melanoma, head and neck, liver or kidney cancer. Source: CD4+ or CD8+ T cells sorted from blood, taken in a trial of the OX40 agonist ivuxolimab. The genes are TRBV5-1 and TRBJ2-5, with a tentative D call TRBD1 (5 bases). Gene TRBJ2-7 matches the end of the DNA better, so the J call may be wrong. CDR3 sequence: CASGSGYEQYF. DNA of the CDR3: TGCGCCAGCGGCTCAGGGTACGAGCAGTACTTC.